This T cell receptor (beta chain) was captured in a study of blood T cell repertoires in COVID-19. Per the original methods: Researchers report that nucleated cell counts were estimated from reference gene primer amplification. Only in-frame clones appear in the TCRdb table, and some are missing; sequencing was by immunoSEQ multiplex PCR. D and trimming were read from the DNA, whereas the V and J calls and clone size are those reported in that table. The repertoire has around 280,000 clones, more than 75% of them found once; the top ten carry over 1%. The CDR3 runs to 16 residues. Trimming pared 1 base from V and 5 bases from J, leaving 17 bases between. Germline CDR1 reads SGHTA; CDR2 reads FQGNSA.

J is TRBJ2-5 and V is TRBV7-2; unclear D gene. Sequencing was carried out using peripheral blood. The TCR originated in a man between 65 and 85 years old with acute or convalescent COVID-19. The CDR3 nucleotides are TGTGCCAGCAGCTTAGTCATGACTCGGTATGGCGAGACCCAGTACTTC. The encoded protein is CASSLVMTRYGETQYF.